This T cell receptor beta chain was recovered during a study of cytomegalovirus exposure and HLA in healthy donors. There are 13 residues in the CDR3. The germline gives CDR1 SGHRS, CDR2 YFSETQ. V was clipped by 4 bases and J by 5 bases, with 12 bases between them. Amplification used 60 Vbeta primers and 13 Jbeta primers. Clones were read by immunoSEQ multiplex PCR, and TCRdb kept only the in-frame ones, dropping some. Counted here are over 110,000 clones, about 80% occurring once; the ten biggest clones make up approximately 4.1%. The table lists this clone with a few counts. This clonotype was obtained from a middle-aged man in good health and CMV-seronegative. The V call is TRBV5-1, the J call TRBJ1-1, with D unclear. Material: PBMCs. CDR3 sequence (DNA): TGCGCCAGCAGCCCCCCGAGGGAAACTGAAGCTTTCTTT. Its translation is CASSPPRETEAFF.